This T cell receptor (beta chain) stems from a study of Ad26.COV2.S vaccination and SARS-CoV-2 variants. As for the study in general: The donor participated in the COV1001 trial, in its Ad26.COV2.S arm.

Profiling relied on immunoSEQ multiplex PCR, and the TCRdb table lists in-frame clones only, not all of them. The sample includes about 460,000 clones, around 89% of them seen just once. The germline V and J ends were trimmed by 3 bases and 3 bases, with 8 bases remaining between them. The CDR3 is 13 amino acids. Germline values: CDR1 MNHEY, CDR2 SMNVEV (reference sequence). Treatment reported: about 20 received Ad26.COV2.S at low or high dose, single or two shots; roughly 5 received placebo; per-sample allocation not given. Collection of the samples took place on day 63 after the first injection of vaccine or placebo.

This sequence originates from a person aged 18-65 years who received the Ad26.COV2.S COVID-19 vaccine or a placebo. The chain joins TRBV27 to TRBJ1-2; D not certain. The starting material was peripheral blood, obtained in a trial of Ad26.COV2.S vaccine versus placebo. CDR3 bases: TGTGCCAGCAGTTTGCACAGAGACTATGGCTACACCTTC. This encodes CASSLHRDYGYTF.